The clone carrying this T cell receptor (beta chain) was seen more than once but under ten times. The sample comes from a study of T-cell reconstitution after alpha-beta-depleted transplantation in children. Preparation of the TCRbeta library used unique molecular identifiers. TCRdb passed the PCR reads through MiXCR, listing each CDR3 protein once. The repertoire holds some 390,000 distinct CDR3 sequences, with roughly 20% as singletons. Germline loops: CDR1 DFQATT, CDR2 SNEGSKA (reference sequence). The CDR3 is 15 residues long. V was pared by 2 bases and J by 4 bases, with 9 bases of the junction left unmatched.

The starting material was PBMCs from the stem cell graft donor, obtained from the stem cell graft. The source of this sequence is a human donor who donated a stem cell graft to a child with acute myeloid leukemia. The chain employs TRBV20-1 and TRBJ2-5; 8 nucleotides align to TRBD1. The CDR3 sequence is CSARPLTGARETQYF. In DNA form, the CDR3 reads TGCAGTGCTAGACCCTTGACAGGGGCGAGAGAGACCCAGTACTTC.